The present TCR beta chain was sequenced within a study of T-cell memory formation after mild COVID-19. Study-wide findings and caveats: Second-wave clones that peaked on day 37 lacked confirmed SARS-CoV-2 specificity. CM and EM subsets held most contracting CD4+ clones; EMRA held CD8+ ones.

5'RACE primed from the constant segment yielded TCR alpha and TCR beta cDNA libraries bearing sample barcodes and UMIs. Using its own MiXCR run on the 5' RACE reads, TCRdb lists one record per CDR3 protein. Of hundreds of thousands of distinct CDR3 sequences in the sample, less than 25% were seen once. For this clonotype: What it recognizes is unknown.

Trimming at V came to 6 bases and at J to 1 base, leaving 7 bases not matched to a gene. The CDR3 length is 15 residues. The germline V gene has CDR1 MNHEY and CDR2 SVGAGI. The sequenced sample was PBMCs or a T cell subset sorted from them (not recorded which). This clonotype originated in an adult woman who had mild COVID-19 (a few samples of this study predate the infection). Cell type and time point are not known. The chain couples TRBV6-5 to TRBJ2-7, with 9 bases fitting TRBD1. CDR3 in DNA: TGTGCCAGCAGGTCAGACAGGGGGGTTTCCTACGAGCAGTACTTC. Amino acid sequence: CASRSDRGVSYEQYF.